The rows below give T cell receptor beta chains drawn from one sample of a study of blood T cell repertoires in COVID-19. Generated by immunoSEQ multiplex PCR, the TCRdb table keeps only in-frame clones and is missing some. Of 170,000 or so clones listed, about 87% are singletons. The sequencing input was peripheral blood. The receptor set was obtained from a woman aged 18-30 years who had recovered from COVID-19. CDR3s include the opening cysteine and the closing phenylalanine or tryptophan. Each record gives: J gene, clone size, V gene, CDR3 protein. Only part of the rows carry a size: once, few, many, or a class if the clone is expanded.

TRBJ1-1 | NA | TRBV7-2 | CASSYYLTEAFF
TRBJ1-5 | NA | TRBV30 | CAWSRGSHSNQPQHF
TRBJ2-1 | NA | TRBV28 | CASSSRLAGVSVDEQFF
TRBJ2-1 | NA | TRBV4-2 | CASSQEDGRSYNEQFF
TRBJ2-2 | NA | TRBV24-1 | CATSDPSGVTGELFF
TRBJ1-1 | NA | TRBV2 | CASSESTAEAFF
TRBJ2-1 | NA | TRBV6-2/TRBV6-3 | CASSYLTGEGNEQFF
TRBJ1-2 | NA | TRBV11-2 | CASSGWTGTIRGGYTF
TRBJ1-2 | NA | TRBV24-1 | CATSDTTGTVHGYTF
TRBJ1-2 | NA | TRBV12-3/TRBV12-4 | CASSLRGSYTF
TRBJ2-1 | NA | TRBV7-3 | CASSPGQTPDEQFF
TRBJ2-3 | NA | TRBV3-1/TRBV3-2 | CASSRSDTQYF
TRBJ2-3 | NA | TRBV18 | CASSPLGTASDTQYF
TRBJ1-6 | NA | TRBV5-1 | CASSSLGRGAPLHF
TRBJ1-1 | few | TRBV7-8 | CASRRTGTGGFEAFF
TRBJ1-4 | NA | TRBV3-1/TRBV3-2 | CASSPGQGGEKLFF
TRBJ2-6 | NA | TRBV27 | CASSLGDSTGANVLTF
TRBJ2-1 | NA | TRBV7-9 | CASSSPGLPFNEQFF
TRBJ2-5 | NA | TRBV7-2 | CASSPRGEGGPRKTQYF
TRBJ1-2 | NA | TRBV7-2 | CASSSRQGGSDGYTF
TRBJ2-2 | NA | TRBV2 | CASRAAGLLNTGELFF
TRBJ1-6 | NA | TRBV5-4 | CASSLDSSYNSPLHF
TRBJ1-2 | NA | TRBV7-9 | CASSLGGSYGYTF
TRBJ1-2 | once | TRBV9 | CASSVPGQGAVNYGYTF
TRBJ1-1 | NA | TRBV9 | CASSLDSNTEAFF
TRBJ2-2 | NA | TRBV2 | CASSGVYRGELFF
TRBJ1-1 | once | TRBV7-9 | CASSLVNRGPEAFF
TRBJ1-6 | NA | TRBV9 | CASSPGNSPLHF
TRBJ2-6 | NA | TRBV4-3 | CASSQPWAGESLSGANVLTF
TRBJ2-7 | NA | TRBV12-3/TRBV12-4 | CASRRPGEQYF
TRBJ1-3 | NA | TRBV4-2 | CASSQEDRGFGNTIYF
TRBJ2-3 | NA | TRBV11-2 | CASSRVFFSNPDTQYF
TRBJ2-1 | NA | TRBV12-5 | CASGLGDRDLGEQFF
TRBJ2-2 | NA | TRBV9 | CASSVGGLAGAGELFF
TRBJ1-6 | NA | TRBV5-1 | CASSETRDSPLHF
TRBJ1-1 | NA | TRBV29-1 | CSARGDGNTEAFF